Each of the 18 T cell receptor beta chains below was sequenced from the same sample in a study of shared clonotypes between healthy human individuals. Profiling relied on immunoSEQ multiplex PCR, and the TCRdb table lists in-frame clones only, not all of them. Found here are a few million clones, approximately 90% of them singletons; the top ten hold around 0.4%. The sequenced material came from naive CD4+ T cells from PBMCs. Noted subset: CD45RA+ positively selected. Source of these receptors: a man aged 18 to 29 in good health. Some clones in this sample may be carry-over from other donors' samples.

A note on this clone: The identical CDR3 is also encoded by other nucleotide sequences in the sample. V gene TRBV27 combines with J gene TRBJ1-1; D is ambiguous. Germline assignment: CDR1 MNHEY and CDR2 SMNVEV (reference sequence). V was trimmed by 3 bases and J by 1 base, leaving 6 bases between them. The length of the CDR3 is 13 residues. The CDR3 DNA reads as TGTGCCAGCAGTTTCTGGCAGAACACTGAAGCTTTCTTT. This sequence encodes CASSFWQNTEAFF.

This chain connects TRBV7-3 to TRBJ2-2; D is tentatively TRBD1 or TRBD2 (5 bases each). The CDR3 is 15 amino acids. The V end lost 5 bases, the J end lost 5 bases, and 15 bases lay between the germline ends. CDR1 is SGHTA and CDR2 is FQGTGA in the germline V gene. The CDR3 is CASSPGQRTTGELFF. CDR3 DNA sequence: TGTGCCAGCAGCCCGGGGCAGCGGACAACCGGGGAGCTGTTTTTT.

The V and J genes are TRBV6-1 and TRBJ2-5; D gene unclear. Trimming stripped 0 bases from V and 5 bases from J, with 4 bases between. In germline, CDR1 is MNHNS, CDR2 SASEGT. The CDR3 length is 12 residues. Here the CDR3 reads CASSEAPETQYF. The CDR3 DNA is TGTGCCAGCAGTGAAGCGCCCGAGACCCAGTACTTC.

V and J are TRBV5-4 and TRBJ2-5; possibly TRBD2 for D (5 bases). V was shortened by 0 bases and J by 0 bases, with 12 bases between the two germline ends. CDR3 length: 16 amino acids. The V gene's germline CDR1 is SGHNT and CDR2 YYREEE (reference sequence). CDR3 nucleotides: TGTGCCAGCAGCTTGGGTTTTTCGGGGTACCAAGAGACCCAGTACTTC. It translates to CASSLGFSGYQETQYF. Supplemented by reference TRBV5-4 and TRBJ2-5, the full variable domain reads ETGVTQSPTHLIKTRGQQVTLRCSSQSGHNTVSWYQQALGQGPQFIFQYYREEENGRGNFPPRFSGLQFPNYSSELNVNALELDDSALYLCASSLGFSGYQETQYFGPGTRLLVL.

The chain combines TRBV9 with TRBJ2-2; possible D gene TRBD1, 5 bases. CDR1 is SGDLS, CDR2 YYNGEE, per germline. This CDR3 contains 15 residues. Trimming removed 0 bases at V and 7 bases at J, with 13 bases between. CDR3 sequence reads: CASSVVAGLGGELFF. CDR3 nucleotide sequence: TGTGCCAGCAGCGTAGTTGCAGGGTTGGGCGGGGAGCTGTTTTTT.

The V call is TRBV18, the J call TRBJ1-2; D unclear. The CDR3 is 13 residues long. V was pared by 5 bases and J by 3 bases, with 10 bases between. Germline CDR1 and CDR2: KGHSH and LQKENI. CDR3 sequence (DNA): TGTGCCAGCTCAACTGGGTCGCACTATGGCTACACCTTC. Residues: CASSTGSHYGYTF.

The chain combines TRBV4-2 with TRBJ2-7; no clear D gene. The CDR3 consists of 16 residues. The ends were cut back, 0 bases at V and 4 bases at J, with 16 bases in the middle. CDR1 and CDR2 (germline): LGHNA, YNFKEQ. CDR3 amino acids: CASSQELTAPPYEQYF. The CDR3 region has the DNA TGTGCCAGCAGCCAAGAACTCACAGCCCCTCCTTACGAGCAGTACTTC.

The rearrangement links TRBV7-3 to TRBJ2-2; 7 nucleotides line up with TRBD1. Germline V gene data show CDR1 as SGHTA and CDR2 as FQGTGA. The CDR3 loop spans 17 amino acids. The junction had 10 bases not matched to a gene; V was cut back by 2 bases and J by 4 bases. DNA of the CDR3: TGTGCCAGCAGCTTACTAAATTACAGGGGTGGCACCGGGGAGCTGTTTTTT. Its protein product is CASSLLNYRGGTGELFF. Supplemented by reference TRBV7-3 and TRBJ2-2, the full variable domain reads GAGVSQTPSNKVTEKGKYVELRCDPISGHTALYWYRQSLGQGPEFLIYFQGTGAADDSGLPNDRFFAVRPEGSVSTLKIQRTERGDSAVYLCASSLLNYRGGTGELFFGEGSRLTVL.

J is TRBJ1-1 and V is TRBV5-8; no firm D call. The CDR3 runs 13 residues. Looked up from germline, CDR1 is SGHTS and CDR2 is YDEGEE. The V and J ends lost 3 bases and 5 bases respectively, with 11 bases between them. The CDR3 DNA reads as TGTGCCAGCAGCTGGGCCGTAGGGACTGAAGCTTTCTTT. Amino acids: CASSWAVGTEAFF.

The rearrangement links TRBV5-1 to TRBJ2-2; 10 bases agree with TRBD2. Germline CDR1 reads SGHRS; CDR2 reads YFSETQ. Losses at the gene ends were 4 bases for V and 4 bases for J; bases not matched to a gene: 10. The CDR3 is 17 residues long. Here the CDR3 reads CASSVGGLALATGELFF. DNA for the CDR3: TGCGCCAGCAGCGTAGGGGGACTAGCGCTAGCCACCGGGGAGCTGTTTTTT.

Concerning this clone: The sample holds other DNA sequences that translate to the same CDR3. This chain joins TRBV19 and TRBJ2-7; 8 bases align to TRBD2. This CDR3 contains 14 residues. CDR1 is LNHDA, CDR2 SQIVND, per germline (reference sequence). V trimming: 6 bases; J trimming: 4 bases; junction bases outside the gene matches: 8. The CDR3 nucleotides read TGTGCCAGTAGAACAAGCGGGAGTGGGTACGAGCAGTACTTC. It codes for CASRTSGSGYEQYF.

CDR3 residues: CASSLGAQRPYGYTF. CDR3 DNA: TGTGCCAGCAGTTTAGGGGCCCAGAGACCCTATGGCTACACCTTC. This chain joins TRBV28 and TRBJ1-2; perhaps TRBD1 as D (5 bases). The CDR3 totals 15 residues. The germline V gene has CDR1 MDHEN and CDR2 SYDVKM. V was pared by 2 bases and J by 4 bases, with 14 bases between.

The table lists this clone with a count of one. The V call is TRBV10-2, the J call TRBJ2-1, with D possibly matching TRBD2 (7 bases). The CDR3 is 17 residues long. Trimming removed 7 bases at V and 4 bases at J, with 23 bases between. Germline CDR1 is WSHSY and CDR2 is SAAADI. CDR3 in DNA: TGCGCCAGCACCAAAAGCGGGACAAATCGAGTTTACAATGAGCAGTTCTTC. Its translation is CASTKSGTNRVYNEQFF.

The gene calls are TRBV15 and TRBJ2-1; 7 positions match TRBD2. CDR1 and CDR2 from the germline V gene are LNHNV and YYDKDF (reference sequence). The CDR3 is 16 amino acids. The junction had 8 bases not matched to a gene; V was cut back by 2 bases and J by 4 bases. CDR3 in amino acids: CATSRRLGGGYNEQFF. Written as DNA, the CDR3 is TGTGCCACCAGCAGACGCTTGGGGGGAGGGTACAATGAGCAGTTCTTC.

The V and J genes are TRBV2 and TRBJ1-5; 11 bases map to TRBD1. Per the germline V gene, CDR1 is SNHLY and CDR2 is FYNNEI. This CDR3 is built from 15 residues. With 7 bases clipped from V and 9 bases from J, the junction kept 11 bases outside the gene matches. CDR3 DNA sequence: TGTGCCAGCACCCAGGGGACAGGGGGATTAGGGCCCCAGCATTTT. Translated: CASTQGTGGLGPQHF.

The rearrangement joins TRBV28 to TRBJ2-1; no clear D gene. This CDR3 comprises 13 residues. In germline, CDR1 is MDHEN, CDR2 SYDVKM. With 2 bases removed from V and 5 bases from J, the gap between germline ends came to 7 bases. CDR3 sequence: CASSLARNNEQFF. In nucleotides, the CDR3 is TGTGCCAGCAGTTTAGCTAGAAACAATGAGCAGTTCTTC.

The gene calls are TRBV6-4 and TRBJ2-3, with 7 bases lining up with TRBD2. This CDR3 contains 17 residues. Trimming removed 3 bases from V and 0 bases from J; junction bases left unmatched: 9. Germline-derived CDR1 and CDR2 are MRHNA and SNTAGT. This CDR3 reads CASSDGASGTSTDTQYF. The CDR3 DNA is TGTGCCAGCAGTGATGGGGCTAGCGGAACTAGCACAGATACGCAGTATTTT.

The chain carries TRBV6-1 and TRBJ2-1; unclear D gene. Trimming took 6 bases from V and 8 from J, leaving 14 bases between them. The CDR3 runs to 13 residues. Germline assignment: CDR1 MNHNS and CDR2 SASEGT. CDR3 nucleotides: TGTGCCAGCAGGCAACGTATTGGGGATGAGCAGTTCTTC. As protein: CASRQRIGDEQFF.